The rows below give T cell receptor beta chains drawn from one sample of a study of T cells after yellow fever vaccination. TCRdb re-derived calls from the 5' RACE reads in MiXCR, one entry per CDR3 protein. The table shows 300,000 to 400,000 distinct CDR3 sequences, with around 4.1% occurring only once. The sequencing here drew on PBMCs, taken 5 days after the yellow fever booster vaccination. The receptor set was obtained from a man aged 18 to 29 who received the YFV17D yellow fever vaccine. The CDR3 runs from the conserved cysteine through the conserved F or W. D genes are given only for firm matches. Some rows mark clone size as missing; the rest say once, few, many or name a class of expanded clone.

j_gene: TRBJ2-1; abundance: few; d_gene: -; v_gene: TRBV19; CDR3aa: CASRIQGNEQFF; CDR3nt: TGTGCCAGTCGCATCCAGGGTAATGAGCAGTTCTTC
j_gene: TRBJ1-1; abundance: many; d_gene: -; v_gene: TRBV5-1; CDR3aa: CASSLRGGDTEAFF; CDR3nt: TGCGCCAGCAGCTTGCGGGGGGGCGACACTGAAGCTTTCTTT
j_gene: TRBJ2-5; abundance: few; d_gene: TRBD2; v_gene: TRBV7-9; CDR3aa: CASRFGGDQETQYF; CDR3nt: TGTGCCAGCAGATTCGGGGGGGATCAAGAGACCCAGTACTTC
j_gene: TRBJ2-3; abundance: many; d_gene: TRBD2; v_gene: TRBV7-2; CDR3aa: CASSVQTGLAGGADTQYF; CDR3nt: TGTGCCAGCAGCGTTCAGACGGGACTAGCGGGGGGGGCAGATACGCAGTATTTT
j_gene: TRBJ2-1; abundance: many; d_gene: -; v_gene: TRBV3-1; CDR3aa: CASSYGGMNEQFF; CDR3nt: TGTGCCAGCAGCTACGGAGGGATGAATGAGCAGTTCTTC
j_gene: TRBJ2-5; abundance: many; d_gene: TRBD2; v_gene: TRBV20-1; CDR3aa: CSASGPLAGPSETQYF; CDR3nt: TGCAGTGCTAGTGGACCTTTAGCGGGACCTTCGGAGACCCAGTACTTC
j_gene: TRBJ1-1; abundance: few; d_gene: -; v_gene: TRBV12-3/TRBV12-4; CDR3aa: CASSLMVGNTEAFF; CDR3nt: TGTGCCAGCAGTTTGATGGTGGGCAACACTGAAGCTTTCTTT
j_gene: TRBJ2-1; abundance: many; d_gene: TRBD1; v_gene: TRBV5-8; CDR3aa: CASSLAGQRQFF; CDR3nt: TGTGCCAGCAGCTTGGCGGGACAGAGGCAGTTCTTC
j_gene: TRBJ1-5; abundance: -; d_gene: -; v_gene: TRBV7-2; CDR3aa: CASSSGHRNQPQHF; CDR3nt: TGTGCCAGCAGCTCGGGACACCGCAATCAGCCCCAGCATTTT
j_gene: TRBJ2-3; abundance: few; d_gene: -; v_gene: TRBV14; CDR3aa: CASSPITSTDTQYF; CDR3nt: TGTGCCAGCAGTCCTATTACTAGCACAGATACGCAGTATTTT
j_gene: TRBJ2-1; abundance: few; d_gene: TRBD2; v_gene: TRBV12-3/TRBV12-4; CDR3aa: CASSSGLAANEQFF; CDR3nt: TGTGCCAGCAGTTCGGGACTAGCGGCGAATGAGCAGTTCTTC
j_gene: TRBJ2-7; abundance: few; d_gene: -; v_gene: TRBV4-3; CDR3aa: CASSQDTDRRASYEQYF; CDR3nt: TGCGCCAGCAGCCAAGATACGGATAGGAGGGCCTCCTACGAGCAGTACTTC
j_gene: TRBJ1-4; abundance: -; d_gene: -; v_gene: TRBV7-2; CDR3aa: CATQGPTNEKLFF; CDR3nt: TGTGCCACACAGGGACCAACTAATGAAAAACTGTTTTTT
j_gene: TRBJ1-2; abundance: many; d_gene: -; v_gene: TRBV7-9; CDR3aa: CASSLGGSIHYGYTF; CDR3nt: TGTGCCAGCAGCTTAGGTGGCAGTATTCACTATGGCTACACCTTC
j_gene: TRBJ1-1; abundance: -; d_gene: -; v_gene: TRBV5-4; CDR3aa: CASSLLGGVGTEAFF; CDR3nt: TGTGCCAGCAGCTTACTCGGGGGGGTCGGCACTGAAGCTTTCTTT
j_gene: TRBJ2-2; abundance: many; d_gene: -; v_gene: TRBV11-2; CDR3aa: CASSLAPRRDTGELFF; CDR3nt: TGTGCCAGCAGCTTGGCACCCCGGAGGGACACCGGGGAGCTGTTTTTT
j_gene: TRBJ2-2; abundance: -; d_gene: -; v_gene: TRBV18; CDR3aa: CASSPDGGELFF; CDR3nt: TGTGCCAGCTCACCGGACGGCGGGGAGCTGTTTTTT